Sequencing of this T cell receptor beta chain was carried out in a study of T cell responses to AZD1222 COVID-19 vaccine. Study-wide results and limits: Vaccine-associated CD4 TCRs spanned spike, dominant at 160-218 and 743-854. Baseline seropositivity occurred in only six AZD1222 recipients. Repertoires were sampled only after the peak T cell response.

Germline loops: CDR1 GTSNPN, CDR2 SVGIG (reference sequence). The V and J ends lost 3 bases and 1 base respectively, with 21 bases between them. The CDR3 runs to 17 residues. In the case of this clone: Its antigen is still unknown.

Second-dose recipients at about 4 or about 12 weeks were treated as one pooled group. TCRdb's table, derived via immunoSEQ multiplex PCR, lists solely in-frame clones and lacks some. The data show some 100,000 clones, more than 85% seen once. The genes are TRBV30 and TRBJ1-2; the D is unclear. Sequenced here: peripheral blood, sampled 28 days after the second AZD1222 dose. This receptor was obtained from an adult who received the AZD1222 COVID-19 vaccine. CDR3 protein: CAWRALGLPRGNYGYTF. The CDR3 coding sequence is TGTGCCTGGAGGGCTCTTGGGTTACCCCGAGGTAACTATGGCTACACCTTC.